A selection of T cell receptor beta chains follows, all from one sample in a study of T cells in Graves' hyperthyroidism and ophthalmopathy. TCRdb ran MiXCR on the multiplex PCR reads and lists one entry per CDR3 protein. The sample records 700,000 or so distinct CDR3 sequences, about a sixth being singletons. Sequencing was performed on blood. The receptors derive from a man between 18 and 29 years old with Graves' hyperthyroidism. Both conserved end residues are part of each CDR3. The D gene is left open where the match is weak. The size entry is marked missing in some rows and otherwise reads once, few, many or a size class.

v_call,d_call,j_call,clone_size,cdr3_nt,cdr3_aa
TRBV6-1,-,TRBJ2-7,many,TGTGCCAGCAGTTTTACAGGGCCGGGCGAGCAGTACTTC,CASSFTGPGEQYF
TRBV5-1,TRBD1,TRBJ2-7,few,TGCGCCAGCAGCCAAGTGGGGGGACAGGGGCCTGCGCAGTACTTC,CASSQVGGQGPAQYF
TRBV9,-,TRBJ2-5,few,TGTGCCAGCAGCCCCCGCGGGCGCGGTGAGACCCAGTACTTC,CASSPRGRGETQYF
TRBV6-1,TRBD1,TRBJ2-7,many,TGTGCCAGCAGCCACAGGGGCCTCCTCTACGAGCAGTACTTC,CASSHRGLLYEQYF
TRBV5-1,TRBD1,TRBJ2-7,few,TGCGCCAGCAGCTCAGCTGGACAGGGCCTGACCTACGAGCAGTACTTC,CASSSAGQGLTYEQYF
TRBV3-1,TRBD2,TRBJ2-4,-,TGTGCCAGCAGCCGATGGACTAGCGGAAACATTCAGTACTTC,CASSRWTSGNIQYF
TRBV24-1,-,TRBJ1-2,-,TGTGCCGCCAGTGAAGGCTACTATGGCTACACCTTC,CAASEGYYGYTF
TRBV27,TRBD2,TRBJ2-1,-,TGTGCCAGCATCACCCGCGGGACTAATTACAATGAGCAGTTCTTC,CASITRGTNYNEQFF
TRBV25-1,TRBD1,TRBJ2-6,-,TGTGCCAGCAGTGCCGGGACAGGGTCAGGGGCCAACGTCCTGACTTTC,CASSAGTGSGANVLTF
TRBV4-1,TRBD1,TRBJ2-3,-,TGCGCCAGCAGCCAAGATCAGGGACAGGGAGGTGATACGCAGTATTTT,CASSQDQGQGGDTQYF
TRBV7-3,-,TRBJ2-1,-,TGTGCCAGCGCAAGAGGGGGAGATTACAATGAGCAGTTCTTC,CASARGGDYNEQFF
TRBV6-2/TRBV6-3,TRBD1,TRBJ2-5,-,TGTGCCAGCAGGACAGGGGGCGGTTCCGAGACCCAGTACTTC,CASRTGGGSETQYF
TRBV24-1,TRBD2,TRBJ2-3,few,TGTGCCACCAGTGATTTGAAGGCGGGAGGGAGGAATACGCAGTATTTT,CATSDLKAGGRNTQYF
TRBV28,-,TRBJ1-1,many,TGTGCCAGCAGTTCGGGACGTACCCTATGGGACACTGAAGCTTTCTTT,CASSSGRTLWDTEAFF
TRBV7-2,TRBD1,TRBJ2-3,-,TGTGCCAGCAGCCGACGGCCGACAGGGGGATCAGATACGCAGTATTTT,CASSRRPTGGSDTQYF
TRBV28,TRBD2,TRBJ2-1,many,TGTGCCAGCAGTATGACTAGCGGGAGAGGGCTCAATGAGCAGTTCTTC,CASSMTSGRGLNEQFF
TRBV6-1,-,TRBJ2-5,many,TGTGCCAGCAGCGACATCACGGAATTTCAAGAGACCCAGTACTTC,CASSDITEFQETQYF
TRBV7-2,-,TRBJ2-2,few,TGTGCCAGCAGCTTAGGGCAGCACAACACCGGGGAGCTGTTTTTT,CASSLGQHNTGELFF
TRBV6-1,-,TRBJ2-1,-,TGTGCCAGCAGAAGACAGTCCACCTACAATGAGCAGTTCTTC,CASRRQSTYNEQFF
TRBV6-2/TRBV6-3,-,TRBJ2-1,-,TGTGCCAGCAGAGGTTGGTCTAACAATGAGCAGTTCTTC,CASRGWSNNEQFF
TRBV27,-,TRBJ1-1,-,TGTGCCAGCAGTCTCAGGGAAAGGAACACTGAAGCTTTCTTT,CASSLRERNTEAFF
TRBV19,-,TRBJ1-5,many,TGTGCCAGTAGTATAGTAGGTGGCCAGGGACAGCCCCAGCATTTT,CASSIVGGQGQPQHF
TRBV20-1,TRBD2,TRBJ2-7,-,TGCAGTGCCCTGCCGGGGGGATCGACGGAGCAGTACTTC,CSALPGGSTEQYF
TRBV28,-,TRBJ1-2,few,TGTGCCATTAGGACTAACTATGGCTACACCTTC,CAIRTNYGYTF
TRBV11-1,-,TRBJ2-1,many,TGTGCCAGCAGCTTAGGCCGAAGCCAGAGCAATGAGCAGTTCTTC,CASSLGRSQSNEQFF
TRBV20-1,TRBD1,TRBJ2-7,many,TGCAGTGTGACGGACAGGGCGTCGAGGGAGCAGTACTTC,CSVTDRASREQYF
TRBV11-3,TRBD1,TRBJ2-7,many,TGTGCCAGCAGCAGAACCAGGGACAGCTACGAGCAGTACTTC,CASSRTRDSYEQYF
TRBV29-1,-,TRBJ2-1,-,TGCAGCGTTAATTACCGGCGTGTTGATGAGCAGTTCTTC,CSVNYRRVDEQFF
TRBV19,-,TRBJ2-7,once,TGTGCCAGTACTAAGGGTCGCGAGCAGTACTTC,CASTKGREQYF
TRBV14,TRBD1,TRBJ1-2,few,TGTGCCAGCAGCCAAGATATACCAGGGGGTGACTATGGCTACACCTTC,CASSQDIPGGDYGYTF
TRBV12-3/TRBV12-4,-,TRBJ2-3,many,TGTGCCAGCATCCCGGCGGGTATCACAGATACGCAGTATTTT,CASIPAGITDTQYF
TRBV7-9,TRBD2,TRBJ2-1,few,TGTGCCAGCAGCGTAGCTGCACTAGCGGCCTACAATGAGCAGTTCTTC,CASSVAALAAYNEQFF
TRBV2,-,TRBJ1-3,few,TGTGCCAGCAGTGAACCCCTGGGTGGAGCAGCTGGAAACACCATATATTTT,CASSEPLGGAAGNTIYF
TRBV6-1,-,TRBJ2-4,-,TGTGCCAGCAGTGATAACGGCAGAGAAAACATTCAGTACTTC,CASSDNGRENIQYF
TRBV2,TRBD1,TRBJ2-5,-,TGTGCCAGCAAACCGGGACAGGGGGCTGTTGGGGAGACCCAGTACTTC,CASKPGQGAVGETQYF
TRBV15,TRBD1,TRBJ2-1,-,TGTGCCACCAGTAAAAGCCGGGACAGGGGCGACAATGAGCAGTTCTTC,CATSKSRDRGDNEQFF
TRBV20-1,-,TRBJ2-1,many,TGCAGTGCTAGAGAACGAGCGGACTCATACAATGAGCAGTTCTTC,CSARERADSYNEQFF
TRBV7-3,-,TRBJ2-1,many,TGTGCCAGCAGTCCGAGAGGTTCCTACAATGAGCAGTTCTTC,CASSPRGSYNEQFF
TRBV12-3/TRBV12-4,-,TRBJ2-7,-,TGTGCCAGCAGCTCAACAGGCATCGAGCAGTACTTC,CASSSTGIEQYF
TRBV6-1,TRBD1,TRBJ1-5,many,TGTGCCAGCAGTGGACAGGGTGGAGTAGGTCCAAATCAGCCCCAGCATTTT,CASSGQGGVGPNQPQHF
TRBV10-3,-,TRBJ2-2,few,TGTGCCATCAGCTCCTTTAATCGGAACACCGGGGAGCTGTTTTTT,CAISSFNRNTGELFF
TRBV6-2/TRBV6-3,-,TRBJ2-3,-,TGTGCCAGCGAGGGGACGGACTGGGGAGATACGCAGTATTTT,CASEGTDWGDTQYF
TRBV2,-,TRBJ2-3,many,TGTGCCAGCGGGAAGACACAGGCGGCAGATACGCAGTATTTT,CASGKTQAADTQYF
TRBV9,TRBD1,TRBJ2-5,-,TGTGCCAGCAGCCCCGCCGGACAGGGTAGAGAGACCCAGTACTTC,CASSPAGQGRETQYF
TRBV7-9,TRBD1,TRBJ1-2,-,TGTGCCAGCAGCAGAGGACAGGCGGACTATGGCTACACCTTC,CASSRGQADYGYTF
TRBV20-1,TRBD2,TRBJ2-7,-,TGCAGTGCTAGCCCTCTCTCCGGGGGGGGTTCCTACGAGCAGTACTTC,CSASPLSGGGSYEQYF
TRBV24-1,TRBD1,TRBJ2-1,many,TGTGCCACCAGTGATAATGCGGCAGGGGGTTACAATGAGCAGTTCTTC,CATSDNAAGGYNEQFF
TRBV20-1,TRBD2,TRBJ2-2,once,TGCAGTGCTAGGGCTAGCGGAAGAAGGAGCACCGGGGAGCTGTTTTTT,CSARASGRRSTGELFF
TRBV4-3,TRBD2,TRBJ2-5,few,TGCGCCAGCAGCCAATGGCAGGGAGGGTCTGGGGAGACCCAGTACTTC,CASSQWQGGSGETQYF
TRBV7-2,TRBD1,TRBJ2-7,-,TGTGCCAGCAGCAACTACCCCGACAGGGCGGCCGAGCAGTACTTC,CASSNYPDRAAEQYF
TRBV20-1,-,TRBJ1-2,many,TGCAGTGCTATGGACAGTAGAGATAACTATGGCTACACCTTC,CSAMDSRDNYGYTF
TRBV2,-,TRBJ1-5,many,TGTGCCAGCAGTGAACTCCACCCCAGCAATCAGCCCCAGCATTTT,CASSELHPSNQPQHF
TRBV27,TRBD1,TRBJ2-1,few,TGTGCCAGCAGTCTTACAGGGGCCCTACCCAATGAGCAGTTCTTC,CASSLTGALPNEQFF